Listed below are T cell receptor beta chains from one sample, sequenced in a study of a mutant IDH1 vaccine in newly diagnosed glioma. The antigens these receptors bind are not known. Assay: immunoSEQ multiplex PCR; the TCRdb copy retains only in-frame clones and omits some. Of around 50,000 clones listed, approximately 84% are singletons. Sequencing used PBMCs, obtained from a glioma patient whose treatment included an IDH1 peptide vaccine. These receptor sequences come from a woman between 25 and 40 years old with glioma. Some clones in this sample may be carry-over from other donors' samples. Both conserved end residues are part of each CDR3. The D gene is left open where the match is weak. Only some rows state a clone size, as once, few, many or a class for expanded clones.

d_gene,abundance,j_gene,v_gene,CDR3aa,CDR3nt
.,.,TRBJ1-2,TRBV29-1,CSGDWFGGYTF,TGCAGCGGCGACTGGTTTGGGGGCTACACCTTC
.,.,TRBJ1-1,TRBV6-6,CASSFTSGWNTEAFF,TGTGCCAGCAGTTTTACTAGCGGGTGGAACACTGAAGCTTTCTTT
TRBD2,.,TRBJ2-1,TRBV10-3,CAISELMTSGQYNEQFF,TGTGCCATCAGTGAGTTGATGACTAGCGGGCAATACAATGAGCAGTTCTTC
TRBD2,.,TRBJ2-1,TRBV18,CASSPLSGRAGNEQFF,TGTGCCAGCTCACCACTCAGTGGGAGGGCCGGAAATGAGCAGTTCTTC
.,.,TRBJ2-1,TRBV5-1,CASSLDGYSYNEQFF,TGCGCCAGCAGCTTGGACGGCTACTCCTACAATGAGCAGTTCTTC
.,.,TRBJ2-5,TRBV7-2,CASSKISGLTETQYF,TGTGCCAGCAGCAAAATATCGGGATTGACGGAGACCCAGTACTTC
.,.,TRBJ2-7,TRBV10-2,CAFQGGAVSYEQYF,TGCGCCTTCCAAGGGGGGGCTGTCTCCTACGAGCAGTACTTC
.,once,TRBJ2-7,TRBV6-5,CASSYSNGQPYEQYF,TGTGCCAGCAGTTACTCGAACGGGCAGCCCTACGAGCAGTACTTC
TRBD1,.,TRBJ1-2,TRBV11-2,CASSLRTGGSYGYTF,TGTGCCAGCAGCTTACGGACAGGGGGCAGCTATGGCTACACCTTC
.,.,TRBJ2-3,TRBV30,CACTPTDTQYF,TGTGCCTGCACCCCCACAGATACGCAGTATTTT
TRBD2,.,TRBJ2-2,TRBV2,CASSAGLAGGPGELFF,TGTGCCAGCAGTGCGGGACTAGCGGGAGGCCCCGGGGAGCTGTTTTTT
.,.,TRBJ1-6,TRBV6-5,CASSFEGRSLGSPLHF,TGTGCCAGCAGTTTCGAGGGACGGTCACTAGGTTCACCCCTCCACTTT
TRBD1,.,TRBJ1-1,TRBV28,CASRAGGTNTEAFF,TGTGCCAGCAGAGCAGGGGGGACGAACACTGAAGCTTTCTTT
.,.,TRBJ2-5,TRBV11-2,CASSLLRSSQETQYF,TGTGCCAGCAGCTTATTGCGGTCAAGCCAAGAGACCCAGTACTTC
.,once,TRBJ2-1,TRBV7-9,CASSSSGYSYNEQFF,TGTGCCAGCAGCTCGAGCGGGTACTCCTACAATGAGCAGTTCTTC
.,.,TRBJ2-7,TRBV15,CATSNQRFSYEQYF,TGTGCCACCAGCAATCAGCGGTTCTCCTACGAGCAGTACTTC
TRBD1,.,TRBJ1-2,TRBV4-1,CASSPTQQGANYGYTF,TGCGCCAGCAGCCCAACCCAACAGGGGGCTAACTATGGCTACACCTTC
.,few,TRBJ2-3,TRBV11-3,CASSAHRQEADTQYF,TGTGCCAGCAGCGCACACCGGCAGGAGGCAGATACGCAGTATTTT
.,.,TRBJ1-1,TRBV29-1,CSATGAEAFF,TGCAGCGCTACTGGTGCTGAAGCTTTCTTT
.,.,TRBJ2-5,TRBV9,CASSLQDTAWETQYF,TGTGCCAGCAGCCTCCAAGACACGGCTTGGGAGACCCAGTACTTC
.,once,TRBJ1-1,TRBV28,CASRRALDTEAFF,TGTGCTAGCAGGAGGGCTTTGGACACTGAAGCTTTCTTT
TRBD2,.,TRBJ2-7,TRBV6-5,CASSLGRDYEQYF,TGTGCCAGCAGTTTGGGGAGGGATTACGAGCAGTACTTC
.,.,TRBJ2-3,TRBV10-1,CASSAGQITDTQYF,TGCGCCAGCAGTGCTGGACAGATCACAGATACGCAGTATTTT
.,.,TRBJ2-2,TRBV5-1,CASSLDPWDSLNTGELFF,TGCGCCAGCAGCTTGGACCCCTGGGACTCACTGAACACCGGGGAGCTGTTTTTT
TRBD2,.,TRBJ2-2,TRBV4-1,CASSPTSATGELFF,TGCGCCAGCAGCCCTACTAGCGCCACCGGGGAGCTGTTTTTT
.,.,TRBJ1-1,TRBV6-1,CASSPWDGSLTEAFF,TGTGCCAGCAGTCCGTGGGACGGTTCCTTAACTGAAGCTTTCTTT
TRBD1,.,TRBJ1-1,TRBV18,CASSRDSGNTEAFF,TGTGCCAGCTCCAGGGACAGTGGGAACACTGAAGCTTTCTTT
.,.,TRBJ1-1,TRBV6-1,CASRGEIEAFF,TGTGCCAGCAGGGGGGAGATTGAAGCTTTCTTT
TRBD1,.,TRBJ2-1,TRBV29-1,CSVEPRQGNEQFF,TGCAGCGTTGAGCCGCGACAGGGGAATGAGCAGTTCTTC
.,.,TRBJ2-7,TRBV7-9,CAIVTGPYEQYF,TGTGCCATCGTAACGGGACCCTACGAGCAGTACTTC
.,.,TRBJ1-2,TRBV7-3,CASSPNGPSNYGYTF,TGTGCCAGCAGCCCCAACGGCCCCTCTAACTATGGCTACACCTTC
.,.,TRBJ1-5,TRBV19,CASSEYRGNQPQHF,TGTGCCAGTAGTGAGTACAGGGGCAATCAGCCCCAGCATTTT
TRBD2,.,TRBJ2-5,TRBV7-9,CASSLGTSGSPAGETQYF,TGTGCCAGCAGCTTAGGGACTAGCGGGAGTCCTGCGGGAGAGACCCAGTACTTC
.,.,TRBJ1-2,TRBV6-1,CASTGRVYYGYTF,TGTGCCAGCACCGGTAGAGTTTACTATGGCTACACCTTC
.,.,TRBJ2-7,TRBV19,CASKRAGAYEQYF,TGTGCCAGTAAGCGCGCGGGTGCCTACGAGCAGTACTTC
.,.,TRBJ2-7,TRBV6-5,CASSQTEYYEQYF,TGTGCCAGCAGCCAGACGGAATACTACGAGCAGTACTTC
TRBD2,.,TRBJ2-5,TRBV9,CASSARTSGRASQETQYF,TGTGCCAGCAGCGCTCGGACTAGCGGGAGGGCAAGCCAAGAGACCCAGTACTTC
.,.,TRBJ1-2,TRBV2,CASHGGLGGYTF,TGTGCCAGCCACGGGGGCCTGGGGGGCTACACCTTC
.,.,TRBJ1-5,TRBV2,CASSGAGGSQPQHF,TGTGCCAGCAGTGGAGCGGGGGGCAGTCAGCCCCAGCATTTT
TRBD1,.,TRBJ1-5,TRBV19,CASTTPQGAQPQHF,TGTGCCAGTACCACACCACAGGGGGCCCAGCCCCAGCATTTT
.,.,TRBJ2-7,TRBV30,CAWRAGPSYEQYF,TGTGCCTGGAGAGCGGGTCCTTCCTACGAGCAGTACTTC
.,.,TRBJ2-7,TRBV4-1,CASSQVRPGEDHEQYF,TGCGCCAGCAGCCAAGTTAGACCGGGAGAGGACCACGAGCAGTACTTC